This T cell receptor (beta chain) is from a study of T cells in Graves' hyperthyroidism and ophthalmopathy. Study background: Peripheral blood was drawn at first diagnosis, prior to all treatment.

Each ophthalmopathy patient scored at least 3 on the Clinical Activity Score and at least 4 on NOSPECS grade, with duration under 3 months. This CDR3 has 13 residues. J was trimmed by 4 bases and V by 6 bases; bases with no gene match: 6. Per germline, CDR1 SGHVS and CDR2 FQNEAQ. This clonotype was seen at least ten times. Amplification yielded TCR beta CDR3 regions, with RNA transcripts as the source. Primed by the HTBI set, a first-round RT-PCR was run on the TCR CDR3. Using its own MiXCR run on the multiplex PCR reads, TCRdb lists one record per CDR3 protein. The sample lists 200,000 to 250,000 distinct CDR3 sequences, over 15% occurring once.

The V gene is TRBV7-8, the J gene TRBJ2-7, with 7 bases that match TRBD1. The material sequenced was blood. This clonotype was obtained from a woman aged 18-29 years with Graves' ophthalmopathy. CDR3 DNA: TGTGCCAGCAGGAGGGGGCGCGAGTACGAGCAGTACTTC. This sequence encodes CASRRGREYEQYF.